A selection of T cell receptor beta chains follows, all from one sample in a study of blood T cells in healthy people across ages. Using its own MiXCR run on the 5' RACE reads, TCRdb lists one record per CDR3 protein. The sample has roughly 1.5 million distinct CDR3 sequences, about 42% seen once. What was sequenced was blood. The source of these receptors is a woman aged 18-29 years in good health. CDR3s include the opening cysteine and the closing phenylalanine or tryptophan. A D gene is named only where the DNA matches it firmly. Size tells how often a clone was seen (once, few, many) or the class of an expanded clone, and some rows leave it out.

>-|-|TRBV20-1|TRBJ1-4
CSARDSPGPEKLFF
TGCAGTGCTAGGGACAGCCCCGGGCCCGAAAAACTGTTTTTT
>-|TRBD2|TRBV11-2|TRBJ2-1
CASSWSGGFVDEQFF
TGTGCCAGCAGCTGGAGCGGGGGTTTTGTCGATGAGCAGTTCTTC
>-|-|TRBV6-1|TRBJ1-2
CASRLADNFLGGYTF
TGTGCCAGCAGGCTGGCGGACAATTTTCTGGGGGGCTACACCTTC
>-|-|TRBV10-3|TRBJ1-2
CAISESILGSYGYTF
TGTGCCATCAGTGAGTCGATATTAGGGTCCTATGGCTACACCTTC
>-|-|TRBV29-1|TRBJ1-2
CSVEDEWGSGTF
-
>few|TRBD2|TRBV6-2/TRBV6-3|TRBJ2-3
CASSQLAGGETDTQYF
TGTGCCAGCAGTCAGCTAGCGGGGGGGGAAACAGATACGCAGTATTTT
>-|-|TRBV3-1|TRBJ2-3
CASSAAFGPDTQYF
TGTGCCAGCAGCGCCGCCTTTGGACCAGATACGCAGTATTTT
>many|-|TRBV29-1|TRBJ2-5
CSCLPSGRQETQYF
TGCAGCTGCCTTCCTTCGGGGCGCCAAGAGACCCAGTACTTC
>-|-|TRBV5-1|TRBJ2-7
CASNPTPGSYEQYF
TGCGCCAGCAATCCCACGCCCGGGTCCTACGAGCAGTACTTC
>-|-|TRBV7-2|TRBJ2-1
CASSLRRGGHQETQFF
TGTGCCAGCAGCTTAAGGCGTGGGGGGCACCAAGAGACCCAGTTCTTC
>few|TRBD1|TRBV20-1|TRBJ1-4
CSARAGQGAGKLFF
TGCAGTGCTAGAGCTGGACAGGGGGCCGGGAAACTGTTTTTT
>few|TRBD2|TRBV6-6|TRBJ2-1
CASIGGGVQPYNEQFF
TGTGCCAGCATAGGCGGGGGGGTTCAGCCCTACAATGAGCAGTTCTTC
>few|-|TRBV14|TRBJ2-1
CASSQQQGHEQFF
TGTGCCAGCAGCCAGCAACAGGGCCATGAGCAGTTCTTC
>few|TRBD2|TRBV19|TRBJ2-3
CASRPAGGRGPDTQYF
TGTGCCAGCCGCCCCGCGGGGGGGCGTGGTCCAGATACGCAGTATTTT
>-|-|TRBV5-6|TRBJ2-7
CASSLVPPVSDEQYF
TGTGCCAGCAGCTTGGTCCCTCCGGTCTCGGATGAGCAGTACTTC
>many|-|TRBV3-1|TRBJ1-2
CASSLLVYGYTF
TGTGCCAGCAGCCTCCTTGTCTATGGCTACACCTTC
>-|-|TRBV27|TRBJ2-5
CASSSSYKQYF
TGTGCCAGCAGCTCCAGCTACAAGCAGTACTTC
>once|-|TRBV6-1|TRBJ2-5
CASRETGLQETQYF
TGTGCCAGCAGGGAGACAGGTCTCCAAGAGACCCAGTACTTC
>few|TRBD2|TRBV7-9|TRBJ2-7
CASSFPPMLAGAYEQYF
TGTGCCAGCAGCTTCCCCCCCATGCTAGCGGGGGCCTACGAGCAGTACTTC
>-|-|TRBV21-1|TRBJ1-3
CASSKESRGKAGNTIYF
TGTGCCAGCAGCAAAGAGAGCAGGGGGAAGGCTGGAAACACCATATATTTT
>few|-|TRBV3-1|TRBJ2-5
CASSQRGHPYQETQYF
TGTGCCAGCAGCCAACGGGGACATCCGTACCAAGAGACCCAGTACTTC
>-|TRBD2|TRBV6-2/TRBV6-3|TRBJ2-1
CASSYSRTGGHTYNEQFF
TGTGCCAGCAGTTACTCGCGAACGGGAGGCCACACCTACAATGAGCAGTTCTTC
>-|TRBD1|TRBV4-1|TRBJ1-2
CASSPGQGPAAGYTF
TGCGCCAGCAGCCCAGGACAGGGGCCGGCGGCTGGCTACACCTTC
>-|TRBD2|TRBV4-3|TRBJ2-3
CASSQSTSGGTDTQYF
TGCGCCAGCAGCCAATCGACTAGCGGAGGCACAGATACGCAGTATTTT
>-|TRBD1|TRBV6-6|TRBJ1-5
CASRERTGDQPQHF
TGTGCCAGCAGAGAAAGGACAGGGGATCAGCCCCAGCATTTT
>-|-|TRBV9|TRBJ1-2
CASSVSPGLRGESYGYTF
TGTGCCAGCAGCGTTTCGCCAGGCTTGCGGGGGGAATCCTATGGCTACACCTTC
>few|TRBD2|TRBV10-3|TRBJ2-1
CAISEGAGTSVGEQFF
TGTGCCATCAGTGAGGGGGCCGGGACTAGCGTCGGTGAGCAGTTCTTC
>-|TRBD2|TRBV27|TRBJ2-1
CASSFPSGGVSCNEQFF
TGTGCCAGCAGTTTCCCTAGCGGGGGGGTATCCTGCAATGAGCAGTTCTTC
>-|-|TRBV4-1|TRBJ2-7
CASSQDTDIYEQYF
TGCGCCAGCAGCCAAGATACAGACATCTACGAGCAGTACTTC
>few|-|TRBV28|TRBJ1-1
CASSSGPRNTEAFF
TGTGCCAGCAGTTCGGGTCCCAGGAACACTGAAGCTTTCTTT
>-|-|TRBV7-2|TRBJ2-2
CASSFVATGELFF
TGTGCCAGCAGCTTCGTTGCCACCGGGGAGCTGTTTTTT
>-|-|TRBV7-9|TRBJ2-7
CASSFLDVYEQYF
TGTGCCAGCAGCTTTTTGGACGTCTACGAGCAGTACTTC
>-|-|TRBV3-1|TRBJ2-5
CASGQAEPQETQYF
TGTGCCAGCGGCCAAGCGGAACCTCAAGAGACCCAGTACTTC
>few|-|TRBV29-1|TRBJ1-1
CSVEYTGRLNTEAFF
TGCAGCGTTGAGTATACAGGGCGTCTTAACACTGAAGCTTTCTTT
>-|-|TRBV12-3/TRBV12-4|TRBJ2-7
CASSPHQGMSYEQYF
TGTGCCAGCAGTCCACATCAGGGGATGTCCTACGAGCAGTACTTC